These 3 T cell receptor beta chains share one sample of origin, sequenced in a study of CD8+ T cells in alopecia areata. Following RNA extraction, reverse transcription yielded cDNA that acted as the sequencing template. Profiled with immunoSEQ multiplex PCR; TCRdb holds only in-frame clones, not every one. The repertoire has more than 200,000 clones, 66% of them found once; the top ten carry 0.95% to 1.5%. Treatment here: oral pan-JAK inhibitor, 5-10 mg twice daily. This specimen consisted of CD4+ T cells sorted from blood, obtained around week 44, from a patient treated with tofacitinib. The receptors derive from a human donor with alopecia areata.

The chain is built from TRBV29-1 and TRBJ2-1; D gene unclear. Trimming removed 5 bases at V and 5 bases at J, with 13 bases between. This CDR3 region has 13 residues. Germline V gene sequence: CDR1 SQVTM, CDR2 ANQGSEA. Here the CDR3 DNA reads TGCAGCGTTCGTGAACGTCTAGACAATGAGCAGTTCTTC. Protein: CSVRERLDNEQFF.

The chain employs TRBV11-2 and TRBJ2-1, with D perhaps matching TRBD1 (6 bases). Looked up from germline, CDR1 is SGHAT and CDR2 is FQNNGV. This CDR3 spans 13 amino acids. V lost 4 bases and J lost 7, with 11 bases in between. The CDR3 region is CASSSTRGNEQFF. CDR3 DNA: TGTGCCAGCAGCTCTACCAGGGGAAATGAGCAGTTCTTC.

The rearrangement links TRBV5-6 to TRBJ1-5; maybe TRBD1 (5 bases). The CDR3 spans 16 residues. Germline values: CDR1 SGHDT, CDR2 YYEEEE. Trimming shortened V by 4 bases and J by 4 bases, and 18 bases separated the two germline ends. CDR3 region: CASSREAGTYNQPQHF. CDR3 DNA sequence: TGTGCCAGCAGCCGGGAGGCCGGGACCTATAATCAGCCCCAGCATTTT.